The clone carrying this TCR beta chain turned up a few times. Germline V gives CDR1 MNHEY, CDR2 SVGAGI. V was cut by 9 bases and J by 4 bases, with 18 bases left in between. The CDR3 is 14 amino acids. These data are taken from a study of blood T cells in healthy people across ages. A second PCR of 7 to 11 cycles used a sample-barcoded 5' primer and a J-beta primer mix. One entry per CDR3 protein results from TCRdb running MiXCR on the 5' RACE reads. The sample records 2 million or so distinct CDR3 sequences, less than 50% being singletons. The specimen was blood. The rearrangement joins TRBV6-5 to TRBJ2-5, with a possible D match to TRBD1 (5 bases). The sequence was collected from a woman aged 40 to 50 in good health. The CDR3 DNA reads as TGTGCCAGAACCTTGGGGCTAGAATCAGAGACCCAGTACTTC. Its protein product is CARTLGLESETQYF.